Listed here are 28 T cell receptor beta chains from one sample, sequenced in a study of T cell responses to AZD1222 COVID-19 vaccine. Measured with immunoSEQ multiplex PCR; TCRdb has only the in-frame clones, and not every one. Its table records over 140,000 clones. Input material: peripheral blood. The source of these receptors is an adult in good health.

The genes are TRBV3-1 (or the pseudogene TRBV3-2) and TRBJ2-1; 9 nucleotides line up with TRBD2. This CDR3 comprises 18 residues. V shed 3 bases and J 5 bases; nucleotides not matched to a gene: 14. Germline-derived CDR1 and CDR2 are LGHDT and YNNKEL (reference sequence). The CDR3 nucleotides read TGTGCCAGCAGCCAGGAGGGCCTTCTAGCGGGGAAGAACAATGAGCAGTTCTTC. Its translation: CASSQEGLLAGKNNEQFF.

The chain links TRBV5-5 to TRBJ2-1; the D gene is possibly TRBD1 (5 bases). This CDR3 has 13 residues. Per the germline V gene, CDR1 is SGHKS and CDR2 is YYEKEE (reference sequence). Trimming removed 4 bases from V and 8 bases from J, with 13 bases in between. Here the CDR3 DNA reads TGTGCCAGCAGCCTAAATAGGGGTGATGAGCAGTTCTTC. It specifies CASSLNRGDEQFF.

The rearrangement joins TRBV5-1 to TRBJ1-1; weak D call: TRBD1 (6 bases). CDR1 and CDR2 (germline): SGHRS, YFSETQ. V was pared by 6 bases and J by 2 bases, with 17 bases between. There are 15 residues in the CDR3. For the CDR3, the DNA is TGCGCCAGCAATAGGGGGGGGAACCTTAACACTGAAGCTTTCTTT. Protein: CASNRGGNLNTEAFF.

The rearrangement joins TRBV4-2 to TRBJ1-2; D ambiguous. V shed 4 bases and J shed 6 bases, with 12 bases lying between them. CDR3 length: 13 amino acids. Germline values: CDR1 LGHNA, CDR2 YNFKEQ. CDR3 coding DNA: TGTGCCAGCAGCCTTGGCAGCGGGGATGGCTACACCTTC. Its protein is CASSLGSGDGYTF.

This chain connects TRBV7-2 to TRBJ1-1, with D hard to call. Trimming removed 5 bases from V and 1 base from J, with 11 bases in between. Germline V CDR1 and CDR2: SGHTA, FQGNSA. The CDR3 is 14 residues long. The CDR3 loop is CASSERRTNTEAFF. The CDR3 nucleotides read TGTGCCAGCAGCGAAAGACGGACGAACACTGAAGCTTTCTTT.

J is TRBJ2-7 and V is TRBV29-1; 9 positions match TRBD1. The germline gives CDR1 SQVTM, CDR2 ANQGSEA. The CDR3 runs 13 residues. The V segment lost 6 bases and the J segment 7 bases; nucleotides outside the gene matches: 10. CDR3: CSVRRGQGGEQYF. The CDR3 DNA follows: TGCAGCGTACGTCGGGGACAGGGTGGGGAGCAGTACTTC.

The chain recombines TRBV3-1 (or the pseudogene TRBV3-2) with TRBJ2-5; D unresolved. CDR3 length: 10 residues. Per the germline V gene, CDR1 is LGHDT and CDR2 is YNNKEL (reference sequence). V was cut by 8 bases and J by 4 bases, with 5 bases left in between. The CDR3 coding sequence is TGTGCCAGCGGTCCAGAGACCCAGTACTTC. It yields the protein CASGPETQYF.

The chain is built from TRBV6-5 and TRBJ1-5; D ambiguous. Germline V lookup: CDR1 MNHEY, CDR2 SVGAGI. Trimming pared 5 bases from V and 0 bases from J, leaving 11 bases between. The CDR3 runs 15 residues. Here the CDR3 reads CASSPGPYSNQPQHF. CDR3 bases: TGTGCCAGCAGTCCTGGACCCTATAGCAATCAGCCCCAGCATTTT.

The chain joins TRBV29-1 to TRBJ2-3; D is uncertain. Trimming removed 1 base from V and 2 bases from J, with 4 bases in between. The CDR3 length is 12 residues. Germline CDR1 SQVTM, CDR2 ANQGSEA. The CDR3 DNA reads as TGCAGCGTTGAAGGGTTCACAGATACGCAGTATTTT. It encodes CSVEGFTDTQYF.

The rearrangement links TRBV4-2 to TRBJ2-5; D gene uncertain. CDR3 length: 13 amino acids. Deletions cut 6 bases from V and 9 bases from J, with 17 bases between. Germline CDR1 is LGHNA and CDR2 is YNFKEQ. CDR3 DNA sequence: TGTGCCAGCAGTCCACAAGCCGTCGCAGCCCAGTACTTC. It translates to CASSPQAVAAQYF.

This chain connects TRBV6-5 to TRBJ2-7; TRBD1 agrees at 7 bases. With V trimmed by 6 bases and J by 5 bases, 7 bases remained unmatched. Per germline, CDR1 MNHEY and CDR2 SVGAGI. This CDR3 is 13 amino acids long. The CDR3 protein is CASSQTGRNEQYF. CDR3 nucleotide sequence: TGTGCCAGCAGCCAGACAGGGCGGAACGAGCAGTACTTC.

The rearrangement joins TRBV6-5 to TRBJ1-6; TRBD1 is a possible D gene (6 bases). CDR3 size: 15 residues. Germline lookup yields CDR1 MNHEY and CDR2 SVGAGI. The V gene lost 0 bases and the J gene lost 6 bases, with 9 bases spanning the gap. The CDR3 nucleotides are TGTGCCAGCAGTTACTCCGGGGGGCCTAATTCACCCCTCCACTTT. Its protein is CASSYSGGPNSPLHF.

The gene calls are TRBV3-1 (or the pseudogene TRBV3-2) and TRBJ1-2; D unclear. The V end lost 1 base, the J end lost 9 bases, and 9 bases lay between the germline ends. The germline gives CDR1 LGHDT, CDR2 YNNKEL (reference sequence). The CDR3 consists of 12 residues. CDR3 bases: TGTGCCAGCAGCCAAGTGAAGTCGAGCTACACCTTC. As protein: CASSQVKSSYTF.

This chain connects TRBV29-1 to TRBJ2-3, with 10 bases lining up with TRBD2. The germline CDR1 and CDR2 sequences are SQVTM and ANQGSEA. The V segment lost 3 bases and the J segment 3 bases; nucleotides outside the gene matches: 3. This CDR3 is 14 amino acids long. The CDR3 spells CSVEMGLATDTQYF. The CDR3 coding sequence is TGCAGCGTTGAGATGGGACTAGCGACAGATACGCAGTATTTT.

This chain's CDR3 is CASSIRQGANEKLFF. In nucleotides, the CDR3 is TGTGCCAGCAGCATACGACAGGGGGCTAATGAAAAACTGTTTTTT. V gene TRBV7-9 combines with J gene TRBJ1-4; 9 positions match TRBD1. The CDR3 extends over 15 amino acids. V trimming: 5 bases; J trimming: 3 bases; junction bases outside the gene matches: 4. Germline V lookup: CDR1 SEHNR, CDR2 FQNEAQ (reference sequence).

The V and J genes are TRBV20-1 and TRBJ1-4, with unresolved D. The ends were cut back, 2 bases at V and 7 bases at J, with 5 bases in the middle. The CDR3 is 11 residues long. Germline lookup yields CDR1 DFQATT and CDR2 SNEGSKA (reference sequence). The DNA for the CDR3 is TGCAGTGCTAGACCGACTGAAAAACTGTTTTTT. This translates into CSARPTEKLFF.

The chain couples TRBV2 to TRBJ1-2, with 11 bases matching TRBD1. J gave up 3 bases and V 6 bases, and 12 bases lay outside the gene matches. This CDR3 contains 17 residues. Germline-derived CDR1 and CDR2 are SNHLY and FYNNEI. CDR3 sequence reads: CASSPVPGTGGDYGYTF. The CDR3 coding sequence is TGTGCCAGCAGCCCCGTACCCGGGACAGGGGGAGACTATGGCTACACCTTC. The complete variable domain, with remaining parts taken from reference TRBV2 and TRBJ1-2, reads EPEVTQTPSHQVTQMGQEVILRCVPISNHLYFYWYRQILGQKVEFLVSFYNNEISEKSEIFDDQFSVERPDGSNFTLKIRSTKLEDSAMYFCASSPVPGTGGDYGYTFGSGTRLTVV.

This rearrangement joins TRBV7-6 to TRBJ2-5, with 7 bases lining up with TRBD1. Germline CDR1 reads SGHVS; CDR2 reads FNYEAQ. J lost 5 bases, V lost 1 base, and 7 bases had no gene match. The CDR3 runs to 15 residues. The CDR3 DNA is TGTGCCAGCAGCTTAGACGGGACAGTCCAGGAGACCCAGTACTTC. Residues: CASSLDGTVQETQYF.

The genes are TRBV5-6 and TRBJ1-3; D remains ambiguous. Germline CDR1 SGHDT, CDR2 YYEEEE. V dropped 2 bases and J dropped 0 bases, with 18 bases sitting between them. The CDR3 consists of 18 residues. The CDR3 here is CASSFYSQSRSSGNTIYF. The CDR3 coding sequence is TGTGCCAGCAGCTTTTACAGCCAATCAAGGAGCTCTGGAAACACCATATATTTT.

V usage is TRBV6-5 and J usage is TRBJ1-2, with D uncertain. Germline V CDR1 and CDR2: MNHEY, SVGAGI. The CDR3 is 15 residues long. Trimming shortened V by 4 bases and J by 2 bases, and 14 bases separated the two germline ends. CDR3 protein: CASSLERARNYGYTF. CDR3 in DNA: TGTGCCAGCAGTTTAGAACGGGCGCGGAACTATGGCTACACCTTC.

This rearrangement joins TRBV11-3 to TRBJ2-1; the D gene is possibly TRBD2 (5 bases). Germline V gene data show CDR1 as SGHNT and CDR2 as YENEEA. The CDR3 has 14 amino acids. The germline V and J ends were trimmed by 0 bases and 5 bases, with 8 bases remaining between them. CDR3 loop: CASSLDPGNNEQFF. CDR3 in DNA: TGTGCCAGCAGCTTAGATCCGGGGAACAATGAGCAGTTCTTC.

The chain joins TRBV7-2 to TRBJ2-3; 10 bases are a match to TRBD2. J lost 2 bases, V lost 5 bases, and 13 bases had no gene match. The CDR3 sequence is 18 residues long. CDR1 and CDR2 (germline): SGHTA, FQGNSA. The CDR3 is CASSPKPIAGGYTDTQYF. In DNA, the CDR3 is TGTGCCAGCAGCCCGAAACCAATAGCGGGGGGATACACAGATACGCAGTATTTT.

The V and J genes are TRBV4-2 and TRBJ1-3; D is perhaps TRBD1 (5 bases). Germline CDR1 and CDR2: LGHNA and YNFKEQ. There are 20 residues in the CDR3. V dropped 4 bases and J dropped 1 base, with 26 bases sitting between them. CDR3 protein: CASSRSPRGNRRESGNTIYF. Written as DNA, the CDR3 is TGTGCCAGCAGCCGCTCCCCTAGGGGCAATCGCAGAGAGTCTGGAAACACCATATATTTT.

The rearrangement uses TRBV6-2 or TRBV6-3 and TRBJ2-7; D might be TRBD1 or TRBD2, each matching 5 bases. The CDR3 runs 14 residues. In germline, CDR1 is MNHEY, CDR2 SVGEGT. The V end was cut by 2 bases, the J end by 2 bases, with 10 bases between. CDR3 nucleotide sequence: TGTGCCAGCAGTTACCCGGGACGGCCCTACGAGCAGTACTTC. This sequence encodes CASSYPGRPYEQYF.

The CDR3 nucleotides are TGTGCCAGCTTGCCCCGGGACAGGGCGAACACCGGGGAGCTGTTTTTT. Its translation: CASLPRDRANTGELFF. The chain has TRBV7-8 and TRBJ2-2; 9 nucleotides line up with TRBD1. Germline lookup yields CDR1 SGHVS and CDR2 FQNEAQ. The CDR3 consists of 16 residues. The junction had 7 bases not matched to a gene; V was cut back by 8 bases and J by 0 bases. Combining the CDR3 with reference TRBV7-8 and TRBJ2-2 gives the whole variable domain GAGVSQSPRYKVAKRGQDVALRCDPISGHVSLFWYQQALGQGPEFLTYFQNEAQLDKSGLPSDRFFAERPEGSVSTLKIQRTQQEDSAVYLCASLPRDRANTGELFFGEGSRLTVL.

The J gene is TRBJ1-4, the V gene TRBV15; D ambiguous. Germline-derived CDR1 and CDR2 are LNHNV and YYDKDF (reference sequence). The V end lost 0 bases, the J end lost 0 bases, and 8 bases lay between the germline ends. The CDR3 length is 16 residues. The CDR3: CATSRDTFATNEKLFF. The CDR3 coding sequence is TGTGCCACCAGCAGAGATACGTTTGCAACTAATGAAAAACTGTTTTTT.

V is TRBV7-9 and J is TRBJ1-1; D gene uncertain. From germline, CDR1 is SEHNR and CDR2 FQNEAQ (reference sequence). Trimming pared 2 bases from V and 6 bases from J, leaving 13 bases between. The CDR3 runs to 14 residues. The CDR3 nucleotides read TGTGCCAGCAGCTTAAGCTGGGTCCGCGCTGAAGCTTTCTTT. As protein: CASSLSWVRAEAFF.

V usage is TRBV6-6 and J usage is TRBJ2-7; tentatively, D is TRBD1 (5 bases). Trimming removed 0 bases at V and 3 bases at J, with 9 bases between. This CDR3 region has 14 residues. Germline CDR1 is MNHNY and CDR2 is SVGAGI (reference sequence). CDR3 DNA sequence: TGTGCCAGCAGTTACTCCCGCCAGGGCTACGAGCAGTACTTC. Protein sequence: CASSYSRQGYEQYF.